What follows is one T cell receptor (beta chain) and its context. Its binding antigen is unknown. Base qualities are not at hand, and no much larger clone is one base apart. The sample comes from a study of PD-1 and CTLA-4 blockade in melanoma (dated by TCRdb to the early 2020s). In terms of the full investigation: The study compared how PD-1 blockade and CTLA-4 blockade affected the melanoma-reactive CD8 T cell response in patients with melanoma.

There are 13 amino acids in the CDR3, from cysteine to phenylalanine inclusive. CDR3 DNA is the only sequence kept; it has 39 bases, read in frame from the first base. CDR1 is given as SEHNR and CDR2 as FQNEAQ, both from the germline V gene (reference sequence). V is reduced by 10 bases and J by 4 bases, leaving a spacing of 16 bases between them. Library preparation used the immunoSEQ multiplex PCR assay. TCRdb took this table from immuneACCESS and kept in-frame rearrangements with V and J called. Such tables lack part of the clones; where checked against another copy, unresolved V genes explain under half of the gap, and the rest is unexplained. This sample gives about 11,000 clones in total; around 82% of them show up just once. The ten biggest clones cover 30% to 35% of the sample.

The TCR was taken from a human donor with melanoma. The chain is encoded by TRBV7-9 joined to TRBJ1-2, with no reliable assignment of the D segment. The source material was CD8+ T cells from peripheral blood, sampled from a patient given anti-PD-1 treatment. CDR3 region: CATASQDSYGYTF. The DNA sequence is TGTGCCACAGCCAGTCAGGACTCCTATGGCTACACCTTC.